These 14 T cell receptor beta chains were all obtained from the same sample, sequenced in a study of shared clonotypes between healthy human individuals. The repertoire was sequenced with immunoSEQ multiplex PCR; TCRdb's copy has only in-frame clones and lacks some. The sample has 2 million to 3 million clones, approximately 94% seen once; the top ten hold 0.36%. The specimen sequenced was naive CD4+ T cells from PBMCs. Subset indicated: CD45RA+ positively selected. The origin of the receptors is a man aged 18 to 29 in good health. Some clones in this sample may be carry-over from other donors' samples.

Remarks on this clone: This sample also contains other DNA sequences that code for the same CDR3. The V gene is TRBV9, the J gene TRBJ2-3; the match to TRBD2 covers 7 bases. This CDR3 region has 15 residues. The V and J ends lost 2 bases and 1 base, in that order; junction bases with no gene match: 4. The germline CDR1 and CDR2 sequences are SGDLS and YYNGEE. This CDR3 is CASSVGGSGTDTQYF. CDR3 DNA: TGTGCCAGCAGCGTCGGGGGGTCTGGCACAGATACGCAGTATTTT.

V gene TRBV6-5 combines with J gene TRBJ1-1, with 7 bases aligning to TRBD1. Trimming took 7 bases from V and 6 from J; bases not matched to a gene: 11. This CDR3 is built from 14 residues. Germline CDR1 and CDR2: MNHEY and SVGAGI. Written as DNA, the CDR3 is TGTGCCAGCAATGTTAACAGGGGCCTCGCTGAAGCTTTCTTT. Translated: CASNVNRGLAEAFF.

Of note for this clone: Other DNA sequences in this sample translate to the same CDR3. V and J are TRBV20-1 and TRBJ2-7; D is unresolved. Looked up from germline, CDR1 is DFQATT and CDR2 is SNEGSKA (reference sequence). The CDR3 is 11 amino acids. V lost 1 base, J lost 4 bases, and 5 bases lay in between. This chain's CDR3 is CSARVPYEQYF. CDR3 nucleotides: TGCAGTGCTAGAGTACCGTACGAGCAGTACTTC.

The J gene is TRBJ2-7, the V gene TRBV5-1, with TRBD2 matching 15 bases. The CDR3 length is 16 residues. Germline CDR1 is SGHRS and CDR2 is YFSETQ. Trimming at V came to 4 bases and at J to 2 bases, leaving 4 bases not matched to a gene. Here the CDR3 DNA reads TGCGCCAGCAGCCAGGGACTAGCGGGAGGCCCCTACGAGCAGTACTTC. As protein: CASSQGLAGGPYEQYF.

The chain employs TRBV7-9 and TRBJ2-5, with D hard to call. Germline V CDR1 and CDR2: SEHNR, FQNEAQ (reference sequence). CDR3 size: 14 residues. V shed 3 bases and J shed 3 bases, with 11 bases lying between them. CDR3 loop: CASSFGSSEETQYF. Written as DNA, the CDR3 is TGTGCCAGCAGCTTCGGTTCCAGCGAAGAGACCCAGTACTTC.

The rearrangement uses TRBV4-1 and TRBJ2-5; maybe TRBD2 (6 bases). The end of the DNA aligns better with TRBJ2-7, so the J call may be wrong. This CDR3 is 16 amino acids long. Germline CDR1 MGHRA, CDR2 YSYEKL. DNA for the CDR3: TGCGCCAGCAGCCAGGGCTCCGGGACTTCATCCTACGAGCAGTACTTC. It specifies CASSQGSGTSSYEQYF.

The V gene is TRBV7-6, the J gene TRBJ1-4; TRBD1 is a possible D gene (5 bases). The ends were cut back, 5 bases at V and 3 bases at J, with 13 bases in the middle. Germline CDR1 SGHVS, CDR2 FNYEAQ. The CDR3 is 15 residues long. For the CDR3, the DNA is TGTGCCAGCAGCGGGGGGGTGTTGGCTAATGAAAAACTGTTTTTT. Its protein is CASSGGVLANEKLFF.

A remark on this clone: This sample also contains other DNA sequences that code for the same CDR3. The chain couples TRBV6-5 to TRBJ2-5; unclear D gene. V dropped 0 bases and J dropped 5 bases, with 7 bases sitting between them. The CDR3 totals 13 residues. Germline V gene lookup returns CDR1 MNHEY and CDR2 SVGAGI. The CDR3 DNA follows: TGTGCCAGCAGTTACTCTACGGGTGAGACCCAGTACTTC. Translating it yields CASSYSTGETQYF.

The genes are TRBV5-1 and TRBJ2-7, with D possibly being TRBD1 (6 bases). This CDR3 is 15 amino acids long. CDR1 and CDR2 (germline): SGHRS, YFSETQ. V lost 0 bases and J 5 bases, leaving 15 bases between the germline ends. CDR3 bases: TGCGCCAGCAGCTTGGGGTCCAGGGGCCCCAACGAGCAGTACTTC. This sequence encodes CASSLGSRGPNEQYF.

This clone was recorded only once. This chain connects TRBV27 to TRBJ2-3; 11 nucleotides agree with TRBD1. The CDR3 sequence is 17 residues long. Looked up from germline, CDR1 is MNHEY and CDR2 is SMNVEV (reference sequence). V lost 5 bases and J lost 0; bases outside the gene matches: 7. The CDR3 bases are TGTGCCAGCAGTCCACGGACAGGGGGCAGGAGCACAGATACGCAGTATTTT. This encodes CASSPRTGGRSTDTQYF.

The V call is TRBV19, the J call TRBJ1-5; D may be TRBD1 (6 bases). V shed 3 bases and J shed 7 bases, with 16 bases lying between them. Germline V gene lookup returns CDR1 LNHDA and CDR2 SQIVND (reference sequence). The CDR3 contains 15 residues. CDR3 nucleotide sequence: TGTGCCAGTAGTATTCGAGGGGACACCGACCAGCCCCAGCATTTT. Translated, it gives CASSIRGDTDQPQHF.

This chain links TRBV5-1 with TRBJ1-3, with D possibly matching TRBD1 (5 bases). Per the germline V gene, CDR1 is SGHRS and CDR2 is YFSETQ. The CDR3 loop spans 14 amino acids. The ends were cut back, 4 bases at V and 4 bases at J, with 12 bases in the middle. CDR3 sequence (DNA): TGCGCCAGCAGCGGTCTGGGGGGAGGAAACACCATATATTTT. It is translated as CASSGLGGGNTIYF. Together with reference TRBV5-1 and TRBJ1-3, the CDR3 gives the full variable domain: KAGVTQTPRYLIKTRGQQVTLSCSPISGHRSVSWYQQTPGQGLQFLFEYFSETQRNKGNFPGRFSGRQFSNSRSEMNVSTLELGDSALYLCASSGLGGGNTIYFGEGSWLTVV.

The rearrangement links TRBV28 to TRBJ2-5, with D perhaps TRBD1 (6 bases). Trimming stripped 6 bases from V and 6 bases from J, with 20 bases between. The CDR3 extends over 15 amino acids. Germline V CDR1 and CDR2: MDHEN, SYDVKM. The CDR3 sequence is CASSRRAGESKTQYF. The CDR3 bases are TGTGCCAGCAGCCGTAGGGCAGGGGAATCGAAGACCCAGTACTTC.

In nucleotides, the CDR3 is TGTGCCAGCAGCTTAGAGGGTTTCCGGATGGAGCAGTTCTTC. It encodes CASSLEGFRMEQFF. The rearrangement joins TRBV13 to TRBJ2-1, with D hard to call. The V and J ends lost 1 base and 10 bases respectively, with 14 bases between them. Germline V lookup: CDR1 PRHDT, CDR2 FYEKMQ (reference sequence). The CDR3 is made up of 14 amino acids.